A single TCR beta chain is shown here with its context. These data come from a study of blood T cell repertoires in COVID-19. This CDR3 comprises 16 residues. Germline V CDR1 and CDR2: LNHDA, SQIVND (reference sequence). V was pared by 3 bases and J by 3 bases, with 5 bases of the junction left unmatched. In the original analysis: Reference gene primer amplification gave estimated nucleated cell counts. Profiling relied on immunoSEQ multiplex PCR, and the TCRdb table lists in-frame clones only, not all of them. Clone size and V and J calls were adopted from that table, with D and trimming inferred from the DNA. This sample yields about 130,000 clones, of which around 86% are seen a single time; about 18% belongs to the top ten.

The sequencing sample was made of peripheral blood. The receptor comes from a woman aged 45-60 years who had recovered from COVID-19. The J gene is TRBJ1-6, the V gene TRBV19; the match to TRBD1 covers 7 bases. Here the CDR3 reads CASSIGGQHYNSPLHF. The CDR3 DNA reads TGTGCCAGTAGTATCGGGGGACAGCACTATAATTCACCCCTCCACTTT.